A selection of T cell receptor beta chains follows, all from one sample in a study of identical twins. TCRdb redid the calling of the 5' RACE reads with MiXCR, one entry per CDR3 protein. This sample has roughly 1.6 million distinct CDR3 sequences, with under 35% found just once. The sequenced material came from cord blood. These TCRs come from a newborn girl in good health. Each CDR3 is given with its conserved first and last residue. D genes are given only for firm matches. The size field is filled for only some rows; it gives once, few, many or a size class.

TRBV6-6,NA,few,TRBJ2-5,TGTGCCAGCAGTTACTCGACGGCAGAGACCCAGTACTTC,CASSYSTAETQYF
TRBV6-1,TRBD1,NA,TRBJ2-7,TGTGCCAGGGTGGGACAGATCTACGAGCAGTACTTC,CARVGQIYEQYF
TRBV27,TRBD2,NA,TRBJ2-1,TGTGCCAGCAGTTTCACTAGCGGCCCCTCCTACGAGCAGTTCTTC,CASSFTSGPSYEQFF
TRBV4-2,TRBD2,NA,TRBJ2-1,TGTGCCAGCAGCCAAGTACGAGCGGGGGGCCGATACAATGAGCAGTTCTTC,CASSQVRAGGRYNEQFF
TRBV29-1,TRBD1,many,TRBJ2-1,TGCAGCGTCCCCAGACAGGGTCGGCACTACAATGAGCAGTTCTTC,CSVPRQGRHYNEQFF
TRBV9,NA,NA,TRBJ2-1,TGTGCCAGCAGCGTCCCCCCCAGCTCCTACAATGAGCAGTTCTTC,CASSVPPSSYNEQFF
TRBV12-3/TRBV12-4,NA,NA,TRBJ2-4,TGTGCCAGCAGTTCCCCTACAGGGCTGGCCAAAAACATTCAGTACTTC,CASSSPTGLAKNIQYF
TRBV6-6,TRBD2,NA,TRBJ2-1,TGTGCCAGCCGAGAGGGTCTAGCGGGAGTCAATGAGCAGTTCTTC,CASREGLAGVNEQFF
TRBV4-2,TRBD2,few,TRBJ2-5,TGTGCCAGCAGCCCTAGCGGGAGTCGCAATGAGCAGTACTTC,CASSPSGSRNEQYF
TRBV9,TRBD2,few,TRBJ2-1,TGTGCCAGCAGCGTACGCCTAGGGGCGGGAGTGGGAAATGAGCAGTTCTTC,CASSVRLGAGVGNEQFF
TRBV7-9,NA,NA,TRBJ1-2,TGTGCCAGCAGCTTAGGTATCGGGGCCTATGGCTACACCTTC,CASSLGIGAYGYTF
TRBV2,NA,few,TRBJ2-1,TGTGCCAGCAGTGAAGGTCAGGGGACCTACAATGAGCAGTTCTTC,CASSEGQGTYNEQFF
TRBV20-1,NA,NA,TRBJ2-7,TGCAGTGCTAGTGGGACTATAACAGGGATAGCCTACAATGAGCAGTACTTC,CSASGTITGIAYNEQYF
TRBV5-1,NA,NA,TRBJ2-6,TGCGCCAGCAGCTCCTGGGCCAACGTCCTGACTTTC,CASSSWANVLTF
TRBV28,NA,many,TRBJ2-1,TGTGCCAGCAGCTTAACGGGCCCAACCTACAATGAGCAGTTCTTC,CASSLTGPTYNEQFF
TRBV12-3/TRBV12-4,NA,few,TRBJ2-5,TGTGCCAGCAGTTCCGGGACTCGGGTGGAGTACTTC,CASSSGTRVEYF
TRBV29-1,NA,NA,TRBJ2-7,TGCAGCGTTGAAGGCAGGGCCCACGAGCAGTACTTC,CSVEGRAHEQYF
TRBV4-2,NA,many,TRBJ2-7,TGTGCCAGCAGCCATACCCTATTGGGGGAGCCATCCTACGAGCAGTACTTC,CASSHTLLGEPSYEQYF